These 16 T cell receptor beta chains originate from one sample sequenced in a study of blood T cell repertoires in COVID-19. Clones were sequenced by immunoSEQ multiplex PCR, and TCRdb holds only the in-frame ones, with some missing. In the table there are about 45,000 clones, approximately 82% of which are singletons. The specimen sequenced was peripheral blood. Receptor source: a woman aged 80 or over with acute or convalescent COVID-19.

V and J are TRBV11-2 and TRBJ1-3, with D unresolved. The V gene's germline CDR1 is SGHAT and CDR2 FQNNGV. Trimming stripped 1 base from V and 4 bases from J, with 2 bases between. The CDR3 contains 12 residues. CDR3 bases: TGTGCCAGCAGCTTAGCAGGAAACACCATATATTTT. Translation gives CASSLAGNTIYF. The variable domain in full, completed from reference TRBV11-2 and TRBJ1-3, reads EAGVAQSPRYKIIEKRQSVAFWCNPISGHATLYWYQQILGQGPKLLIQFQNNGVVDDSQLPKDRFSAERLKGVDSTLKIQPAKLEDSAVYLCASSLAGNTIYFGEGSWLTVV.

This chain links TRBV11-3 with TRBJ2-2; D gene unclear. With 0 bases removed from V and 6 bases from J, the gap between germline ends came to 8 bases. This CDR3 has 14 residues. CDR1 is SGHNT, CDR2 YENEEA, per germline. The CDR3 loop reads CASSLDLPAGELFF. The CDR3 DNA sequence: TGTGCCAGCAGCTTAGATCTACCGGCCGGGGAGCTGTTTTTT.

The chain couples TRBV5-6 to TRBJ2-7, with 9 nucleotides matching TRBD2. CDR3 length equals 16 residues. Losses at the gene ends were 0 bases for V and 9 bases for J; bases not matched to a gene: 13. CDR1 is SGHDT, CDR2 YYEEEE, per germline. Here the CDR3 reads CASSLGGASGEIGQYF. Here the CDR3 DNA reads TGTGCCAGCAGCTTGGGCGGGGCTAGCGGGGAGATAGGGCAGTACTTC.

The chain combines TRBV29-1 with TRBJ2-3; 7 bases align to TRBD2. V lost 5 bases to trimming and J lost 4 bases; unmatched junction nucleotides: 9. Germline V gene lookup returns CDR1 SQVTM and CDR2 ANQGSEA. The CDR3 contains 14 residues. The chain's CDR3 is CSVLLGGRADTQYF. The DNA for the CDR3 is TGCAGCGTTCTCTTGGGGGGGAGGGCAGATACGCAGTATTTT.

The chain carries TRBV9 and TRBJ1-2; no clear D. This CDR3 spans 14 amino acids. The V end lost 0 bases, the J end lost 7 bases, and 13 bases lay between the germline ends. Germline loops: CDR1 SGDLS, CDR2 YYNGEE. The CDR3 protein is CASSVATVSSGYTF. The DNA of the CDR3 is TGTGCCAGCAGCGTAGCTACCGTTTCAAGTGGCTACACCTTC.

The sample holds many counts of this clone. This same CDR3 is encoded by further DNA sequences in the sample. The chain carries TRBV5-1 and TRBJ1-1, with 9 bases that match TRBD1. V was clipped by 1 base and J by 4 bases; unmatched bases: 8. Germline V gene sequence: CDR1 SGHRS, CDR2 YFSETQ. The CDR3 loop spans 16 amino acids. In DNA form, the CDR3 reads TGCGCCAGCAGCTTGAATACTGGACAGGGGCCCACTGAAGCTTTCTTT. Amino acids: CASSLNTGQGPTEAFF.

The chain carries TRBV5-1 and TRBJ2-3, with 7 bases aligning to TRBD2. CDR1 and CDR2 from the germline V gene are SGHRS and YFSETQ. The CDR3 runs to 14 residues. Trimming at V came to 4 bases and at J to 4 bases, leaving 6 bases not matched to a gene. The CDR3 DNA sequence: TGCGCCAGCAGCCCTGGACTAGGGGCAGATACGCAGTATTTT. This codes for CASSPGLGADTQYF. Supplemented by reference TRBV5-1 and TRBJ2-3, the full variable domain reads KAGVTQTPRYLIKTRGQQVTLSCSPISGHRSVSWYQQTPGQGLQFLFEYFSETQRNKGNFPGRFSGRQFSNSRSEMNVSTLELGDSALYLCASSPGLGADTQYFGPGTRLTVL.

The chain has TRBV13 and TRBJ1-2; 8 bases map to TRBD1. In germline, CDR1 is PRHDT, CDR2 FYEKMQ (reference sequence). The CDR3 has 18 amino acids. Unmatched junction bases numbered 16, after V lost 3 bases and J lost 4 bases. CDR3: CASSFRQGPTRQPYGYTF. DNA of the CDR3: TGTGCCAGCAGCTTCCGACAGGGGCCAACAAGACAACCCTATGGCTACACCTTC.

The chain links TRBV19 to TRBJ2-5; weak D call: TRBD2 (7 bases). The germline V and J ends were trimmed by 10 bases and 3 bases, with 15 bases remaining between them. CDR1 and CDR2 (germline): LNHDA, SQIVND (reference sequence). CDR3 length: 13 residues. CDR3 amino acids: CATSQGGEETQYF. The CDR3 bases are TGTGCCACATCACAAGGGGGGGAAGAGACCCAGTACTTC.

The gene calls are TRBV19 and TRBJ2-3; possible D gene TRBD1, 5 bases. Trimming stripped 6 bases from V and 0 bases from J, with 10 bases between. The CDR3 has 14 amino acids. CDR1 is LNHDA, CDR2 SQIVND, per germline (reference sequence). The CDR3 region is CASRGAKSTDTQYF. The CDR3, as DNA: TGTGCCAGTAGAGGGGCGAAAAGCACAGATACGCAGTATTTT. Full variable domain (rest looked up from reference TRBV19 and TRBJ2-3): DGGITQSPKYLFRKEGQNVTLSCEQNLNHDAMYWYRQDPGQGLRLIYYSQIVNDFQKGDIAEGYSVSREKKESFPLTVTSAQKNPTAFYLCASRGAKSTDTQYFGPGTRLTVL.

The DNA for the CDR3 is TGTGCCAGCAGCAAAGGGACAGGGTGGCCAGAAGCTTTCTTT. This sequence encodes CASSKGTGWPEAFF. J is TRBJ1-1 and V is TRBV7-8, with 9 bases identical to TRBD1. Looked up from germline, CDR1 is SGHVS and CDR2 is FQNEAQ. J was trimmed by 8 bases and V by 5 bases; bases with no gene match: 9. This CDR3 region has 14 residues.

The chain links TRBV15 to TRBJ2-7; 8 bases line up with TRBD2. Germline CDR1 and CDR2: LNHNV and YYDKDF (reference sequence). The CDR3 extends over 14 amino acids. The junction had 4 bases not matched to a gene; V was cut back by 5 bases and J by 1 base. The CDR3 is CATSREGTSYEQYF. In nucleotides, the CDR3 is TGTGCCACCAGCCGGGAGGGGACTTCCTACGAGCAGTACTTC.

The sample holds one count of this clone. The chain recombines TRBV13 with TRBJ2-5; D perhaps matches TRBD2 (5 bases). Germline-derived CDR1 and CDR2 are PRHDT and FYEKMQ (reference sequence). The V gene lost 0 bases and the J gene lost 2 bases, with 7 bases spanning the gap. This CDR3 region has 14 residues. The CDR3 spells CASSLGRGQETQYF. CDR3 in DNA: TGTGCCAGCAGCTTAGGCCGAGGGCAAGAGACCCAGTACTTC. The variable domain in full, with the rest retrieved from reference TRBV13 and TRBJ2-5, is AAGVIQSPRHLIKEKRETATLKCYPIPRHDTVYWYQQGPGQDPQFLISFYEKMQSDKGSIPDRFSAQQFSDYHSELNMSSLELGDSALYFCASSLGRGQETQYFGPGTRLLVL.

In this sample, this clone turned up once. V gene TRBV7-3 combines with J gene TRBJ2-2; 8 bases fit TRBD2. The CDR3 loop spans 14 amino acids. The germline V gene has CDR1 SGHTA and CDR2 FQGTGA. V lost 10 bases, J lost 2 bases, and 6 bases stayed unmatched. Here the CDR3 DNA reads TGTGCCACCCGGGGGGGAGCTAACACCGGGGAGCTGTTTTTT. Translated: CATRGGANTGELFF.

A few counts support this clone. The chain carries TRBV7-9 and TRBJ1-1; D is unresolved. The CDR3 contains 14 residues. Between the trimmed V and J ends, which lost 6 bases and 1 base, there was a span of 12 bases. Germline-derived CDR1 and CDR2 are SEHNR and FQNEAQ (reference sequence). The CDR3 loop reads CASRPSGANTEAFF. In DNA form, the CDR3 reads TGTGCCAGCAGACCCTCCGGTGCGAACACTGAAGCTTTCTTT.

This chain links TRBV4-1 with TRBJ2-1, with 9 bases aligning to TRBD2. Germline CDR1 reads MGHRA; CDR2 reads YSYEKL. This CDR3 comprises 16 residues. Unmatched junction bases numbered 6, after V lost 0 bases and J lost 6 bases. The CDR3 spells CASSQESAGGLNEQFF. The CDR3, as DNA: TGCGCCAGCAGCCAAGAGTCGGCGGGGGGGCTCAATGAGCAGTTCTTC.